The 8 T cell receptor beta chains given below trace back to one sample, sequenced in a study of blood T cell repertoires in COVID-19. Produced via immunoSEQ multiplex PCR; TCRdb's table is partial and in-frame only. This sample has approximately 200,000 clones; 82% occur once, and the top ten carry about 5.5%. What was sequenced was peripheral blood. All receptors come from a woman aged 25 to 45 with acute or convalescent COVID-19.

This chain uses TRBV6-1 with TRBJ1-5; D not resolved. The V end lost 1 base, the J end lost 3 bases, and 10 bases lay between the germline ends. Germline loops: CDR1 MNHNS, CDR2 SASEGT. The CDR3 runs 15 residues. CDR3 nucleotides: TGTGCCAGCAGTGAAGGTACGGGATACAATCAGCCCCAGCATTTT. This encodes CASSEGTGYNQPQHF.

The chain recombines TRBV7-9 with TRBJ1-3; TRBD1 aligns across 7 bases. The CDR3 is made up of 16 amino acids. V gave up 5 bases and J gave up 0 bases; unmatched junction bases: 7. Germline lookup yields CDR1 SEHNR and CDR2 FQNEAQ (reference sequence). CDR3 residues: CASSQDRSSSGNTIYF. In DNA form, the CDR3 reads TGTGCCAGCAGCCAGGACAGGTCATCCTCTGGAAACACCATATATTTT.

The chain uses TRBV2 and TRBJ2-7; possibly TRBD1 for D (6 bases). CDR3 length equals 16 residues. The germline V gene encodes CDR1 SNHLY and CDR2 FYNNEI. V was pared by 5 bases and J by 2 bases, with 19 bases between. CDR3 residues: CASSPGATGFAYEQYF. CDR3 DNA: TGTGCCAGCAGTCCCGGCGCTACAGGGTTTGCCTACGAGCAGTACTTC. Full variable domain (missing parts from reference TRBV2 and TRBJ2-7): EPEVTQTPSHQVTQMGQEVILRCVPISNHLYFYWYRQILGQKVEFLVSFYNNEISEKSEIFDDQFSVERPDGSNFTLKIRSTKLEDSAMYFCASSPGATGFAYEQYFGPGTRLTVT.

The rearrangement joins TRBV19 to TRBJ1-1; TRBD1 matches at 7 bases. V shed 6 bases, J shed 6 bases, and the junction held 10 bases outside the gene matches. The CDR3 sequence is 14 residues long. CDR1 is LNHDA and CDR2 is SQIVND in the germline V gene (reference sequence). This chain's CDR3 is CASRHRWDSPEAFF. The CDR3 region has the DNA TGTGCCAGTAGGCATCGGTGGGACAGCCCTGAAGCTTTCTTT.

This chain uses TRBV19 with TRBJ2-4, with 7 bases fitting TRBD1. The J segment lost 5 bases and the V segment lost 2 bases, leaving 3 bases of the junction unmatched. From germline, CDR1 is LNHDA and CDR2 SQIVND (reference sequence). The CDR3 covers 14 residues. CDR3 nucleotide sequence: TGTGCCAGTAGTATAACAGGGGTTGAAAACATTCAGTACTTC. Protein sequence: CASSITGVENIQYF.

This clone has ten or more counts. The V call is TRBV7-9, the J call TRBJ2-7, with D perhaps matching TRBD1 (6 bases). In germline, CDR1 is SEHNR, CDR2 FQNEAQ (reference sequence). V gave up 2 bases and J gave up 2 bases, with 13 bases separating them. CDR3 size: 15 residues. The DNA for the CDR3 is TGTGCCAGCAGCTTACTTGGACAGCAAACCTACGAGCAGTACTTC. Amino acid sequence: CASSLLGQQTYEQYF.

The DNA for the CDR3 is TGTGCCAGTAGCCCGGGAGGGGTTTACAATGAGCAGTTCTTC. Its protein is CASSPGGVYNEQFF. The chain employs TRBV19 and TRBJ2-1; TRBD2 agrees at 8 bases. V was clipped by 6 bases and J by 4 bases; unmatched bases: 5. The CDR3 consists of 14 residues. Germline V gene sequence: CDR1 LNHDA, CDR2 SQIVND (reference sequence).

The genes are TRBV28 and TRBJ1-5; D unclear. This CDR3 has 14 amino acids. The V gene lost 7 bases and the J gene lost 7 bases, with 17 bases spanning the gap. From germline, CDR1 is MDHEN and CDR2 SYDVKM. CDR3 region: CASKAARKGQPQHF. CDR3 in DNA: TGTGCCAGCAAAGCGGCTCGCAAAGGGCAGCCCCAGCATTTT.